These T cell receptor beta chains were read from a single sample in a study of T-cell reconstitution after alpha-beta-depleted transplantation in children. MiXCR, applied by TCRdb to the PCR reads, yields one record per CDR3 protein. Of approximately 520,000 distinct CDR3 sequences in the sample, less than 35% are singletons; the top ten hold around 2.5%. Sequencing was performed on PBMCs from the stem cell graft donor, taken from the stem cell graft. These receptors originate from a human donor who donated a stem cell graft to a child with aplastic anemia. The CDR3 runs from the conserved cysteine through the conserved F or W. Each record gives: V gene, J gene, CDR3 protein.

V: TRBV6-2/TRBV6-3; J: TRBJ2-1; CDR3: CASSTGTTVVNEQFF
V: TRBV7-9; J: TRBJ1-1; CDR3: CASSGHGTEAFF
V: TRBV7-7; J: TRBJ2-1; CDR3: CASSPDRGGEQFF
V: TRBV5-5; J: TRBJ2-1; CDR3: CASSASQGPHVEQFF
V: TRBV20-1; J: TRBJ2-7; CDR3: CSARDLGTSAIYEQYF
V: TRBV6-2/TRBV6-3; J: TRBJ2-3; CDR3: CASRASGGTDTQYF
V: TRBV20-1; J: TRBJ2-2; CDR3: CSATADRGHTGELFF
V: TRBV7-2; J: TRBJ2-7; CDR3: CASSLGAASEQYF
V: TRBV29-1; J: TRBJ1-1; CDR3: CSVERQGGTEAFF
V: TRBV7-9; J: TRBJ1-2; CDR3: CASSSLRGQEGSDGYTF
V: TRBV24-1; J: TRBJ2-1; CDR3: CATSDFKRGYNEQFF
V: TRBV20-1; J: TRBJ1-3; CDR3: CSARGLDTSGSDTIYF
V: TRBV5-1; J: TRBJ1-1; CDR3: CASSPTDSLNTEAFF
V: TRBV7-2; J: TRBJ2-1; CDR3: CASSLGGGRSYNEQFF
V: TRBV7-2; J: TRBJ2-1; CDR3: CASSLDRGAGNEQFF
V: TRBV6-2/TRBV6-3; J: TRBJ2-1; CDR3: CASREIAGGPMNEQFF
V: TRBV30; J: TRBJ2-1; CDR3: CAWHLQGAWWNEQFF
V: TRBV28; J: TRBJ1-2; CDR3: CASSLRAYGYTF
V: TRBV20-1; J: TRBJ2-1; CDR3: CSARKLAGQSSYNEQFF
V: TRBV7-8; J: TRBJ1-3; CDR3: CASSSGTGSGNTIYF
V: TRBV7-2; J: TRBJ1-2; CDR3: CASSLTSFRGYTF
V: TRBV7-6; J: TRBJ2-1; CDR3: CASSLSERGSSYNEQFF
V: TRBV7-8; J: TRBJ2-7; CDR3: CASSSTGTGFEQYF
V: TRBV29-1; J: TRBJ1-1; CDR3: CSVGGIEAFF
V: TRBV12-3/TRBV12-4; J: TRBJ2-4; CDR3: CASTPGGQRRNIQYF
V: TRBV14; J: TRBJ1-1; CDR3: CASSPSGIGNTEAFF
V: TRBV12-3/TRBV12-4; J: TRBJ1-1; CDR3: CASSLGQGRAFF
V: TRBV6-5; J: TRBJ2-1; CDR3: CASSYSLAGIYNEQFF
V: TRBV7-9; J: TRBJ2-7; CDR3: CASSFGTSSYEQYF
V: TRBV2; J: TRBJ1-1; CDR3: CASSEQVLNTEAFF
V: TRBV12-3/TRBV12-4; J: TRBJ2-4; CDR3: CASSLDRREVDF
V: TRBV11-1; J: TRBJ1-1; CDR3: CASSRNSVWTPMNTEAFF
V: TRBV25-1; J: TRBJ1-6; CDR3: CASSPSPTHLHF
V: TRBV27; J: TRBJ1-2; CDR3: CASSAQGGGNGYTF
V: TRBV29-1; J: TRBJ2-5; CDR3: CSVDTGGTGAPETQYF
V: TRBV5-4; J: TRBJ2-3; CDR3: CASRLQRAPPNTQYF
V: TRBV20-1; J: TRBJ2-1; CDR3: CSATAESGTSGSNEQFF
V: TRBV19; J: TRBJ2-4; CDR3: CASSPSSGSGSDIQYF
V: TRBV6-1; J: TRBJ1-3; CDR3: CASTRFRPEGGNTIYF
V: TRBV20-1; J: TRBJ1-5; CDR3: CSAHRNYLDDQPQHF
V: TRBV3-1; J: TRBJ2-2; CDR3: CASSQELRSNTGELFF
V: TRBV5-6; J: TRBJ1-2; CDR3: CASSLGTVATPYGYTF
V: TRBV6-2/TRBV6-3; J: TRBJ1-2; CDR3: CASTQDLEGYTF
V: TRBV28; J: TRBJ2-3; CDR3: CASSGLDQEYLDTQYF
V: TRBV20-1; J: TRBJ2-2; CDR3: CSATRGGNTGELFF
V: TRBV30; J: TRBJ1-2; CDR3: CAWSPTNYGYTF
V: TRBV10-2; J: TRBJ1-3; CDR3: CASSPGISGNTIYF
V: TRBV20-1; J: TRBJ2-1; CDR3: CSAAGPSYNEQFF
V: TRBV5-1; J: TRBJ1-2; CDR3: CASSSGTEGGDYTF
V: TRBV14; J: TRBJ2-5; CDR3: CASSQVLGAGDGRRETQYF
V: TRBV27; J: TRBJ2-4; CDR3: CASSQTTGRNIQYF
V: TRBV5-5; J: TRBJ1-1; CDR3: CASSFSTNLSLNTEAFF
V: TRBV27; J: TRBJ2-3; CDR3: CASSFAPGLASTDTQYF
V: TRBV12-3/TRBV12-4; J: TRBJ2-5; CDR3: CASLVSGRETQYF
V: TRBV20-1; J: TRBJ1-1; CDR3: CSAGKGGTSEAFF
V: TRBV12-3/TRBV12-4; J: TRBJ2-5; CDR3: CASSPRLAGDLPQYF
V: TRBV6-5; J: TRBJ2-7; CDR3: CASSYSEIATYEQYF